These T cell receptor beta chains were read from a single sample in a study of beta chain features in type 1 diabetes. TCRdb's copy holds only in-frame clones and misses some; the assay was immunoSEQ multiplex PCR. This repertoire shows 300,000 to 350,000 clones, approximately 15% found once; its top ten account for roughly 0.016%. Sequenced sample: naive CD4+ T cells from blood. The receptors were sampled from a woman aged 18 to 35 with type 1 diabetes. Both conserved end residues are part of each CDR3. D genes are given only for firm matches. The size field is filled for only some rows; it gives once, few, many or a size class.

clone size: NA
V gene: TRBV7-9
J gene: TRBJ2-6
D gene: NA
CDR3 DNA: TGTGCCAGCAGCTTAAGCGGCCAGGGAGGTCGCTCTGGGGCCAACGTCCTGACTTTC
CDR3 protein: CASSLSGQGGRSGANVLTF

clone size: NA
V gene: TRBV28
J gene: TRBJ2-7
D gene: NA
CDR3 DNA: TGTGCCAGCAGTTTGAGTTCGGGCGAGCAGTACTTC
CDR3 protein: CASSLSSGEQYF

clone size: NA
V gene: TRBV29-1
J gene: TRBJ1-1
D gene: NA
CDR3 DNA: TGCAGCGTTCTTGGGGGGATGAGACAGAGTAACACTGAAGCTTTCTTT
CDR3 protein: CSVLGGMRQSNTEAFF

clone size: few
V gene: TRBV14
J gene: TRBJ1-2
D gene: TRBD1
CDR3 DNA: TGTGCCAGCAGCCAAGGAGGGGGCAACTATGGCTACACCTTC
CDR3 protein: CASSQGGGNYGYTF

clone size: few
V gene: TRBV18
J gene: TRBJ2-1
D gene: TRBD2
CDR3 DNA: TGTGCCAGCTCACCAGTAGCGGGAGCCAATGAGCAGTTCTTC
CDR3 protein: CASSPVAGANEQFF

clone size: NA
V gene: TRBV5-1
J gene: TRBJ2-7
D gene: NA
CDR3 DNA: TGCGCCAGCAGCTTGGAGCCCCCCTACGAGCAGTACTTC
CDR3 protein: CASSLEPPYEQYF

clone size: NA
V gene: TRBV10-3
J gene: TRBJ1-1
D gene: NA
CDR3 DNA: TGTGCCATCAGTGAGTCCGTAGGGGGGGTTGAAGCTTTCTTT
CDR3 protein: CAISESVGGVEAFF

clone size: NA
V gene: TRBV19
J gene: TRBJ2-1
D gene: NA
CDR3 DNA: TGTGCCAGTAGTATACGTAATCTTTTCCTCCAGTTCTTC
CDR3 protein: CASSIRNLFLQFF

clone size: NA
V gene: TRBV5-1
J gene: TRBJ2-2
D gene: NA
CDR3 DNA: TGCGCCAGCAGCTTGAGTGGGAGTATCGCCGGGGAGCTGTTTTTT
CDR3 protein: CASSLSGSIAGELFF

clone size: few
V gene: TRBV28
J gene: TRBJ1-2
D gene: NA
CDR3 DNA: TGTGCCAGCAGCTCCCCGGGGGGTGGAGGCTACACCTTC
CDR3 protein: CASSSPGGGGYTF

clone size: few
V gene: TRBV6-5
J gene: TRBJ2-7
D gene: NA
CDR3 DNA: TGTGCCAGCAGGACCGCCGGGCCGAGGGAGTACTTC
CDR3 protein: CASRTAGPREYF

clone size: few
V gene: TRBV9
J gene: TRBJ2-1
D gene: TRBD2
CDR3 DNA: TGTGCCAGCAGCGTAGCTGGCGGGACTAGCGGGAGTAAGAACAATGAGCAGTTCTTC
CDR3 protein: CASSVAGGTSGSKNNEQFF

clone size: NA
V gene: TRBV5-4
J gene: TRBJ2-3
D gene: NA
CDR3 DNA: TGTGCCAGCAGCTTGGGCTTACAGGGAGGGTACGCAGATACGCAGTATTTT
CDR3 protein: CASSLGLQGGYADTQYF

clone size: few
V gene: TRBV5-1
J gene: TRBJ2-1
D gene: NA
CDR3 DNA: TGCGCCAGCAGCTTGGGGGTAGCGCCGAGCAATGAGCAGTTCTTC
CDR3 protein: CASSLGVAPSNEQFF

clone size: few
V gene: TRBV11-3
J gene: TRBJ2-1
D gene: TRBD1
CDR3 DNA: TGTGCCAGCAGCGCGCGCGGACAGGGGCTTCACAATGAGCAGTTCTTC
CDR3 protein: CASSARGQGLHNEQFF

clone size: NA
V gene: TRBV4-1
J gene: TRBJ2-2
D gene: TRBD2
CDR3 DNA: TGCGCCAGCAGCCGGGAAGGGACTAGCGGGATAACCGGGGAGCTGTTTTTT
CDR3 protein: CASSREGTSGITGELFF

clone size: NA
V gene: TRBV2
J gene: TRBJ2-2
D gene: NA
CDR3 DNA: TGTGCCAGCAGTGATGGCAACGGGGAGCTGTTTTTT
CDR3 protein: CASSDGNGELFF

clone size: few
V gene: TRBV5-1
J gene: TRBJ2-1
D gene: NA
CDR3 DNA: TGCGCCAGCAGCTTGTTGGGGGTATCGATGGAGGGTGAGCAGTTCTTC
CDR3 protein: CASSLLGVSMEGEQFF

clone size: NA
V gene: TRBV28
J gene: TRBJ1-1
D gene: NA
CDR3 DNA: TGTGCCAGTCCGAACCCATTCGGTATTAACACTGAAGCTTTCTTT
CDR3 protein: CASPNPFGINTEAFF

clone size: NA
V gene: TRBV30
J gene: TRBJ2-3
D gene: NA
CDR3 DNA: TGTGCCTGGAGGAATCCCGGGACATACCGCACAGATACGCAGTATTTT
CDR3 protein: CAWRNPGTYRTDTQYF

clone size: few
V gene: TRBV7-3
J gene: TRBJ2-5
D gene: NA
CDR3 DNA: TGTGCCAGCAGCCCCCAGGGGACCCAAGAGACCCAGTACTTC
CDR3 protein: CASSPQGTQETQYF

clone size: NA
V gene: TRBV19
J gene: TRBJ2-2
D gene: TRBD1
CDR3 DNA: TGTGCCAGTAACAGGGGACCACAAAACACCGGGGAGCTGTTTTTT
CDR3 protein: CASNRGPQNTGELFF

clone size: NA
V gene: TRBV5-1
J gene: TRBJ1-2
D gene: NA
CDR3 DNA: TGCGCCAGCAGCTACGATGGGACATGGGACTATGGCTACACCTTC
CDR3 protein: CASSYDGTWDYGYTF

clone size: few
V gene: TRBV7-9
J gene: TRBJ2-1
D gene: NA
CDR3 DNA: TGTGCCAGCAGCTTAGGGGCAGGGTACAATGAGCAGTTCTTC
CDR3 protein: CASSLGAGYNEQFF

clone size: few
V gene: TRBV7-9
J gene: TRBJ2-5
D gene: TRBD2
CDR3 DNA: TGTGCCAGCAGCCAAGGACTAGGAGGAGAGACCCAGTACTTC
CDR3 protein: CASSQGLGGETQYF

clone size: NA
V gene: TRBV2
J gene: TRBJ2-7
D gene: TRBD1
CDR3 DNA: TGTGCCAGCAGTGGGACAGGCGACTACGAGCAGTACTTC
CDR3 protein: CASSGTGDYEQYF

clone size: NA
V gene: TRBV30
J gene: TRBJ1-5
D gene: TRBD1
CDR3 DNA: TGTGCCTGGAGTCAACAGGGGGATCAGCCCCAGCATTTT
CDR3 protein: CAWSQQGDQPQHF

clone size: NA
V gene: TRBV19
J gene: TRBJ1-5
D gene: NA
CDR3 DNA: TGTGCCAGTAGTATAGACCGTGAGGGAAGCCAGCCCCAGCATTTT
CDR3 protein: CASSIDREGSQPQHF

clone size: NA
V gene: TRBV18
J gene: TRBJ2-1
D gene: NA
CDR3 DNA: TGTGCCAGCTCACCACCGGCGGGGCGAAACGAGCAGTTCTTC
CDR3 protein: CASSPPAGRNEQFF

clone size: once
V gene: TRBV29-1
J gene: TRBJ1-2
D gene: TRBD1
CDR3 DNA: TGCAGCGTTAGGACCTTCGACAGGGACTATGGCTACACCTTC
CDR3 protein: CSVRTFDRDYGYTF

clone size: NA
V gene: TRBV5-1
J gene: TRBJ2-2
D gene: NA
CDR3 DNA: TGCGCCAGCAGCTTGGTTACTGGGAACACCGGGGAGCTGTTTTTT
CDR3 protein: CASSLVTGNTGELFF

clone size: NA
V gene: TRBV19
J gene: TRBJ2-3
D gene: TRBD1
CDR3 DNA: TGTGCCAGTACCCAACAGGGGGGCACAGATACGCAGTATTTT
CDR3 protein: CASTQQGGTDTQYF

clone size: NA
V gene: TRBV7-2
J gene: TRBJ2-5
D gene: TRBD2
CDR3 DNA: TGTGCCAGCAGCTTATTTGGGAGCGGGAGGGCCCGGGAGACCCAGTACTTC
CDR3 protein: CASSLFGSGRARETQYF

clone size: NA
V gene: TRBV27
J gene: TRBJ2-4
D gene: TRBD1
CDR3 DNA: TGTGCCAGCAGTTACGGACAGGGAAGGAACATTCAGTACTTC
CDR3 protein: CASSYGQGRNIQYF

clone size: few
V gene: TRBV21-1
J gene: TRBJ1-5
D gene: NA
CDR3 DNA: TGTGCCAGCAGCAAAAGGGCCGGGACAGGGAACCTCTCGTGGCAGCCCCAGCATTTT
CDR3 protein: CASSKRAGTGNLSWQPQHF

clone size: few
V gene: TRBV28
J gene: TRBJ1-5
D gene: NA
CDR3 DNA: TGTGCCAGCAGCCCCTCGGGTGGAGACCATCAGCCCCAGCATTTT
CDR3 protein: CASSPSGGDHQPQHF

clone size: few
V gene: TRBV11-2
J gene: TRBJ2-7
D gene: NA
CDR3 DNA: TGTGCCAGCAGCCCAAGGGCGGCGCGGGTCTCCTACGAGCAGTACTTC
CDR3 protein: CASSPRAARVSYEQYF

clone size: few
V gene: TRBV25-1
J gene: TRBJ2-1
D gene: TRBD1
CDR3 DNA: TGTGCCAGCAGTGAATTTGTCGGTAGACAGGGACCATACAATGAGCAGTTCTTC
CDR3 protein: CASSEFVGRQGPYNEQFF

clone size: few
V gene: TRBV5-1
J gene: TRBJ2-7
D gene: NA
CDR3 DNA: TGCGCCAGCGGGGACGGGAGCTCCTACGAGCAGTACTTC
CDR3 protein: CASGDGSSYEQYF